This T cell receptor beta chain was recorded in a study of T-cell reconstitution after alpha-beta-depleted transplantation in children. Germline CDR1 and CDR2: SGHKS and YYEKEE (reference sequence). The CDR3 has 15 amino acids. Trimming took 0 bases from V and 5 from J; bases not matched to a gene: 3. This clonotype has ten or more counts. Preparing the TCRbeta library involved the use of unique molecular identifiers. One entry per CDR3 protein, called by TCRdb with MiXCR from the PCR reads. The sample lists 400,000 to 500,000 distinct CDR3 sequences, 9.5% to 13% seen once, with 5% to 6.5% in the top ten.

The receptor's source is a human donor who donated a stem cell graft to a child with acute myeloid leukemia. This sequence joins TRBV5-5 and TRBJ2-1, with 9 nucleotides matching TRBD2. The specimen comprised PBMCs from the stem cell graft donor, sampled from the stem cell graft. CDR3 region: CASSLVASGNNEQFF. Here the CDR3 DNA reads TGTGCCAGCAGCTTGGTCGCTAGCGGGAACAATGAGCAGTTCTTC.